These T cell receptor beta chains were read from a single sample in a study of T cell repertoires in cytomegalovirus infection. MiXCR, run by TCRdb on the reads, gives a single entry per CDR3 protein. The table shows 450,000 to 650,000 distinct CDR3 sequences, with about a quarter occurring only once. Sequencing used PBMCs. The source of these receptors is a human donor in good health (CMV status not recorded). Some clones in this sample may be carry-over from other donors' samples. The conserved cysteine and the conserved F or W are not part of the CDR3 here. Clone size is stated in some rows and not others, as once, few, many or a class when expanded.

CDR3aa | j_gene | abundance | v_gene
ASSIYGDSSNTEAF | TRBJ1-1 | . | TRBV19
ASSSRGDEKLF | TRBJ1-4 | once | TRBV18
ASSPVLAGAPNTGELF | TRBJ2-2 | few | TRBV7-6
ASSFLDRLNTEAF | TRBJ1-1 | once | TRBV28
ASSLVWGAGTRPYNEQF | TRBJ2-1 | few | TRBV7-2
ASRSSGREWGTQY | TRBJ2-3 | . | TRBV6-2/TRBV6-3
ASSRDGLYGYT | TRBJ1-2 | many | TRBV7-9
ASTPPGLAGLKPLAGELF | TRBJ2-2 | . | TRBV2
ASSQGLGGTEAF | TRBJ1-1 | . | TRBV7-6
ASSPRGEGQETQY | TRBJ2-5 | . | TRBV18
ASSLAVLAGGLSYEQY | TRBJ2-7 | many | TRBV7-2
ASSREGGNQETQY | TRBJ2-5 | . | TRBV7-2
ASSARPQGGTDTQY | TRBJ2-3 | many | TRBV7-8
ASSLATGFYEQY | TRBJ2-7 | . | TRBV7-2
ASSLQGARYGYT | TRBJ1-2 | . | TRBV4-1
AISEFELAGDGVANEQF | TRBJ2-1 | . | TRBV10-3
SVGRLAGGGELF | TRBJ2-2 | . | TRBV29-1
SAKRGQGSNQPQH | TRBJ1-5 | . | TRBV20-1
ASKTLGQTSWQPQH | TRBJ1-5 | . | TRBV19
ASSGDRGREETQY | TRBJ2-5 | few | TRBV5-4
ASSSKEGNTGELF | TRBJ2-2 | . | TRBV7-7
ASSFRGPDSPLH | TRBJ1-6 | . | TRBV12-3/TRBV12-4
ASSLQGQYYGYT | TRBJ1-2 | . | TRBV27
ASSFRTGEGTEAF | TRBJ1-1 | . | TRBV28
SVLGTSGSYEQY | TRBJ2-7 | few | TRBV29-1
ASSTGTTGFGNTIY | TRBJ1-3 | . | TRBV7-2
ASSLGGSVMAQH | TRBJ1-5 | . | TRBV28
ATSDPRTSGSNEQF | TRBJ2-1 | . | TRBV24-1
ASSHRGVRVEAF | TRBJ1-1 | . | TRBV28
ATSVSGGGDTQY | TRBJ2-3 | few | TRBV15
ATSDHWTSSYNEQF | TRBJ2-1 | . | TRBV24-1
ASSFLSVNTGELF | TRBJ2-2 | . | TRBV7-6
ASSEIAGGGTYEQF | TRBJ2-1 | . | TRBV5-1
ASSLGHYRVGEQY | TRBJ2-7 | many | TRBV7-2
SARTGENTGELF | TRBJ2-2 | few | TRBV20-1
ASSRGEIRTDTQY | TRBJ2-3 | . | TRBV12-3/TRBV12-4
SANPSGRRGDTQY | TRBJ2-3 | . | TRBV20-1
ARSYSMGRMNTEAF | TRBJ1-1 | once | TRBV6-6
ASSYVGGNEQF | TRBJ2-1 | . | TRBV6-2/TRBV6-3
ASSPYRGWFGYT | TRBJ1-2 | many | TRBV6-1
ASSQDQGGTEAF | TRBJ1-1 | . | TRBV3-1
ASSRRRTILGRNGELF | TRBJ2-2 | many | TRBV7-2
ASSSGTGPGYGYT | TRBJ1-2 | . | TRBV7-9
ASSLEARGYT | TRBJ1-2 | few | TRBV5-5
ASSQAADEQF | TRBJ2-1 | . | TRBV28
ASSPPTVYEQY | TRBJ2-7 | many | TRBV7-2
ASSAIKLAETQY | TRBJ2-5 | . | TRBV19
ASSQARQGEQY | TRBJ2-7 | few | TRBV4-1